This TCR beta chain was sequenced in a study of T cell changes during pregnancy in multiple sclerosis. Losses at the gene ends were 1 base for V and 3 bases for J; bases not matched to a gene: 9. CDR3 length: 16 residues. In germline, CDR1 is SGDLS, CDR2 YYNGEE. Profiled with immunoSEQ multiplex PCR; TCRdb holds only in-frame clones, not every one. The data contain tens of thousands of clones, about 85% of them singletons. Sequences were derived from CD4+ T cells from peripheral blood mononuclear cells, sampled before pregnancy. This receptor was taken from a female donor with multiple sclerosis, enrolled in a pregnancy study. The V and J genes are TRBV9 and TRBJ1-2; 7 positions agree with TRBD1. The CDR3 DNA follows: TGTGCCAGCAGCGTACAAAAGGGGACAGCCGACTATGGCTACACCTTC. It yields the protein CASSVQKGTADYGYTF.